This is a list of T cell receptor beta chains from one sample in a study of regulatory T cells in long-lasting Graves disease. In TCRdb, the multiplex PCR reads were re-called with MiXCR into one record per CDR3 protein. The sample carries about 470,000 distinct CDR3 sequences, about 16% recorded once. This sample was also put to use in a study of T cells in Graves' hyperthyroidism and ophthalmopathy.

The sample was peripheral blood mononuclear cells (PBMCs), taken at new diagnosis, from a patient treated with antithyroid drugs. The receptors derive from a woman in her thirties with Graves disease. Both conserved end residues are part of each CDR3. The order of the fields is J gene, D gene, V gene, clone size, CDR3 protein, CDR3 DNA. A D gene is named only where the DNA matches it firmly. Clone size, where shown, is once, few, many, or a class for clones that have expanded.

TRBJ1-1 | - | TRBV3-1 | - | CASSQAVLVGTEAFF | TGTGCCAGCAGCCAAGCGGTCTTGGTGGGGACTGAAGCTTTCTTT
TRBJ2-3 | - | TRBV12-3/TRBV12-4 | many | CASTLGGTDTQYF | TGTGCCAGCACCCTAGGGGGCACAGATACGCAGTATTTT
TRBJ2-3 | - | TRBV27 | many | CASSTRHGGIDTQYF | TGTGCCAGCAGCACCCGGCACGGGGGCATAGATACGCAGTATTTT
TRBJ2-1 | - | TRBV5-1 | - | CASSLEGGGVNEQFF | TGCGCCAGCAGCTTGGAGGGCGGAGGGGTCAATGAGCAGTTCTTC
TRBJ2-1 | - | TRBV11-3 | many | CASSTPAGATEQFF | TGTGCCAGCAGCACCCCTGCCGGGGCCACTGAGCAGTTCTTC
TRBJ2-5 | - | TRBV12-3/TRBV12-4 | many | CASSTRDLLRSSAETQYF | TGTGCCAGCAGCACAAGGGACCTGCTCAGGAGTTCGGCGGAGACCCAGTACTTC
TRBJ1-5 | - | TRBV11-2 | many | CASSQGPHNQPQHF | TGTGCCAGCAGCCAGGGCCCTCACAATCAGCCCCAGCATTTT
TRBJ1-2 | TRBD1 | TRBV3-1 | many | CASRRQGAWGYTF | TGTGCCAGCAGACGACAGGGGGCGTGGGGCTACACCTTC
TRBJ1-5 | - | TRBV20-1 | many | CSARDHGGVGGNQPQHF | TGCAGTGCTAGAGATCACGGGGGGGTTGGCGGCAATCAGCCCCAGCATTTT
TRBJ1-6 | - | TRBV19 | many | CASSIDTGKSSYNSPLHF | TGTGCCAGTAGTATAGATACAGGGAAGAGCTCCTATAATTCACCCCTCCACTTT
TRBJ1-5 | - | TRBV30 | many | CAWSARQLNQPQHF | TGTGCCTGGAGTGCAAGACAGCTCAATCAGCCCCAGCATTTT
TRBJ1-5 | TRBD1 | TRBV15 | many | CATSTVTGGSNQPQHF | TGTGCCACCAGCACAGTGACAGGGGGAAGCAATCAGCCCCAGCATTTT
TRBJ2-2 | - | TRBV6-2/TRBV6-3 | few | CASSFSSSTGELFF | TGTGCCAGCAGTTTCTCATCCTCTACCGGGGAGCTGTTTTTT
TRBJ2-6 | - | TRBV7-3 | few | CASSLRWGTPSGANVLTF | TGTGCCAGCAGCTTAAGGTGGGGGACCCCCTCTGGGGCCAACGTCCTGACTTTC